Each of the 12 T cell receptor beta chains below was sequenced from the same sample in a study of a mutant IDH1 vaccine in newly diagnosed glioma. Time point reported: baseline, week 1 (first vaccination visit). The treatment here: pre-vaccination baseline after standard-of-care therapy. Sequenced by immunoSEQ multiplex PCR; TCRdb stores in-frame clones only, minus some. This sample carries around 88,000 clones, about 82% of them seen once, and the ten largest clones take over 6.5%. This sample comprised PBMCs, obtained from a glioma patient treated with radiotherapy, temozolomide or both. Every receptor here comes from a man aged 40-49 years with glioma.

The chain combines TRBV6-5 with TRBJ2-3; D gene ambiguous. CDR3 size: 13 residues. Trimming removed 2 bases at V and 2 bases at J, with 5 bases between. From germline, CDR1 is MNHEY and CDR2 SVGAGI. This CDR3 is CASSYDHTDTQYF. Here the CDR3 DNA reads TGTGCCAGCAGTTACGACCACACAGATACGCAGTATTTT.

The genes are TRBV6-4 and TRBJ1-6, with D unclear. The CDR3 sequence is 13 residues long. Germline V gene sequence: CDR1 MRHNA, CDR2 SNTAGT. Trimming stripped 2 bases from V and 5 bases from J, with 4 bases between. The CDR3 DNA reads TGTGCCAGCAGTGACGGGGATAATTCACCCCTCCACTTT. It specifies CASSDGDNSPLHF.

The CDR3 sequence is CASSYSPFRDSPLHF. The DNA of the CDR3 is TGTGCCAGCAGTTACTCTCCGTTTCGTGATTCACCCCTCCACTTT. V is TRBV6-5 and J is TRBJ1-6; the D is unclear. This CDR3 region has 15 residues. Deletions cut 0 bases from V and 8 bases from J, with 11 bases between. Looked up from germline, CDR1 is MNHEY and CDR2 is SVGAGI.

This clone occurred a few times. The gene calls are TRBV14 and TRBJ1-1, with 11 nucleotides matching TRBD1. Trimming cost V 4 bases and J 5 bases; bases outside gene matches: 6. The CDR3 length is 15 residues. The germline gives CDR1 SGHDN, CDR2 FVKESK. CDR3 coding DNA: TGTGCCAGCAGCCCTTGGACAGGGGGCCGGACTGAAGCTTTCTTT. Translated, it gives CASSPWTGGRTEAFF.

V is TRBV28 and J is TRBJ2-7; TRBD1 or TRBD2 may be the D gene (6 bases each). The V gene lost 5 bases and the J gene lost 5 bases, with 19 bases spanning the gap. Germline V lookup: CDR1 MDHEN, CDR2 SYDVKM. The CDR3 totals 15 residues. The CDR3 bases are TGTGCCAGCAGTCCTCCCCAGGGAAGGGGGGACGAGCAGTACTTC. Translating it yields CASSPPQGRGDEQYF.

The chain carries TRBV6-5 and TRBJ2-1, with 9 bases lining up with TRBD2. V shed 7 bases and J 6 bases; nucleotides not matched to a gene: 10. Germline V gene sequence: CDR1 MNHEY, CDR2 SVGAGI. The CDR3 spans 15 residues. CDR3 nucleotides: TGTGCCAGCACCCAGGGTAGCGGGGGCCCCAATGAGCAGTTCTTC. It codes for CASTQGSGGPNEQFF.

The chain joins TRBV4-1 to TRBJ2-7; D assignment may be TRBD1 or TRBD2 (7 bases each). In germline, CDR1 is MGHRA, CDR2 YSYEKL. The CDR3 has 16 amino acids. Trimming took off 0 bases at V and 2 bases at J, with 14 bases between the two ends. CDR3 in amino acids: CASSQEDRTRAYEQYF. The CDR3 DNA reads TGCGCCAGCAGCCAAGAGGACAGGACTAGGGCCTACGAGCAGTACTTC.

The genes are TRBV5-4 and TRBJ2-5; possibly TRBD1 or TRBD2 for D (6 bases each). V shed 4 bases and J shed 2 bases, with 12 bases lying between them. CDR3 length equals 14 residues. In germline, CDR1 is SGHNT, CDR2 YYREEE (reference sequence). This chain's CDR3 is CASSVPGAQETQYF. For the CDR3, the DNA is TGTGCCAGCAGCGTACCGGGGGCTCAAGAGACCCAGTACTTC.

The DNA for the CDR3 is TGTGCCAGCAGCTCGAGCCGGGACAGGGACAGAAACACCATATATTTT. Its protein product is CASSSSRDRDRNTIYF. V usage is TRBV7-9 and J usage is TRBJ1-3, with 9 bases lining up with TRBD1. CDR3 size: 16 residues. Germline V gene data show CDR1 as SEHNR and CDR2 as FQNEAQ (reference sequence). Trimming at V came to 4 bases and at J to 5 bases, leaving 9 bases not matched to a gene. The full variable domain, its missing parts supplied by reference TRBV7-9 and TRBJ1-3, is DTGVSQNPRHKITKRGQNVTFRCDPISEHNRLYWYRQTLGQGPEFLTYFQNEAQLEKSRLLSDRFSAERPKGSFSTLEIQRTEQGDSAMYLCASSSSRDRDRNTIYFGEGSWLTVV.

This clone was picked up a small number of times. The chain couples TRBV18 to TRBJ1-1; no definite D call. This CDR3 contains 15 residues. Germline V CDR1 and CDR2: KGHSH, LQKENI. Between the trimmed V and J ends, which lost 2 bases and 0 bases, there was a span of 10 bases. The CDR3 loop reads CASSPLDLMNTEAFF. The CDR3 DNA sequence: TGTGCCAGCTCACCATTGGACCTCATGAACACTGAAGCTTTCTTT.

The J gene is TRBJ2-5, the V gene TRBV7-2; 9 bases agree with TRBD1. Germline trimming cut 7 bases from V and 4 bases from J; bases unmatched to any gene: 16. This CDR3 comprises 17 residues. Germline V gene lookup returns CDR1 SGHTA and CDR2 FQGNSA. The CDR3 loop reads CASTSNRGLHGGETQYF. The CDR3 nucleotides read TGTGCCAGCACCTCGAACAGGGGGCTACACGGGGGAGAGACCCAGTACTTC.

This chain joins TRBV11-2 and TRBJ2-2; no reliable D call. The germline CDR1 and CDR2 sequences are SGHAT and FQNNGV. There are 13 residues in the CDR3. Trimming pared 0 bases from V and 5 bases from J, leaving 4 bases between. CDR3 nucleotide sequence: TGTGCCAGCAGCTTAGAGGGGACCGGGGAGCTGTTTTTT. Translating gives CASSLEGTGELFF.